This T cell receptor beta chain was documented in a study of T-cell memory formation after mild COVID-19. Study findings and constraints: Whether day 37 second-wave clones are SARS-CoV-2-specific was not confirmed.

MiXCR, run by TCRdb on the 5' RACE reads, gives a single entry per CDR3 protein. The sample comprises hundreds of thousands of distinct CDR3 sequences, about 13% of which are singletons, and about 20% rests with the top ten. There are 15 residues in the CDR3. V dropped 7 bases and J dropped 1 base, with 18 bases sitting between them. The V gene's germline CDR1 is SGHNT and CDR2 YYREEE (reference sequence). Comment on this clonotype: Its antigen is unknown.

The clonotype was recovered from a man aged 18 to 30 who had mild COVID-19 (a few samples of this study predate the infection). Cell type and time point are not known. Sequenced: PBMCs or a T cell subset sorted from them (not recorded which). This rearrangement joins TRBV5-4 to TRBJ2-7; D is possibly TRBD1 or TRBD2 (6 bases each). This chain's CDR3 is CASQVGRGRSYEQYV. CDR3 DNA sequence: TGTGCCAGCCAGGTGGGTCGGGGGCGGTCCTACGAGCAGTACGTC.